The 26 T cell receptor beta chains given below trace back to one sample, sequenced in a study of OX40 agonist ivuxolimab in advanced cancers. Sequenced by immunoSEQ multiplex PCR; TCRdb stores in-frame clones only, minus some. Of approximately 83,000 clones listed, more than 65% were seen once; the top ten hold roughly 4.5%. The material was CD4+ or CD8+ T cells sorted from blood, obtained in a trial of the OX40 agonist ivuxolimab. The receptors derive from an adult with an advanced solid tumor such as melanoma, head and neck, liver or kidney cancer.

The chain recombines TRBV6-1 with TRBJ1-2, with D maybe TRBD1 (5 bases). Germline V gene sequence: CDR1 MNHNS, CDR2 SASEGT. The CDR3 sequence is 13 residues long. Trimming removed 7 bases at V and 8 bases at J, with 17 bases between. The CDR3 reads CASNPLDSSGYTF. CDR3 coding DNA: TGTGCCAGCAACCCTCTCGACAGTTCCGGCTACACCTTC.

The rearrangement joins TRBV6-4 to TRBJ1-2, with TRBD1 matching over 7 bases. V lost 7 bases to trimming and J lost 2 bases; unmatched junction nucleotides: 7. Germline CDR1 and CDR2: MRHNA and SNTAGT. This CDR3 is built from 14 residues. The CDR3 DNA is TGTGCCAGCACTCGAAACAGGGGCAACTATGGCTACACCTTC. Its protein product is CASTRNRGNYGYTF.

The CDR3 loop is CASSYSGRTYQETQYF. The CDR3, as DNA: TGTGCCAGCAGTTACTCGGGCAGAACGTACCAAGAGACCCAGTACTTC. V gene TRBV6-5 combines with J gene TRBJ2-5; D is undetermined. The CDR3 runs to 16 residues. Germline lookup yields CDR1 MNHEY and CDR2 SVGAGI. Trimming stripped 0 bases from V and 0 bases from J, with 11 bases between.

The chain has TRBV5-5 and TRBJ2-1; D call uncertain. The germline V and J ends were trimmed by 7 bases and 8 bases, with 10 bases remaining between them. The CDR3 has 11 residues. Germline CDR1 is SGHKS and CDR2 is YYEKEE (reference sequence). This CDR3 is CASQYMDEQFF. The CDR3 DNA sequence: TGTGCCAGCCAATATATGGATGAGCAGTTCTTC.

The chain couples TRBV5-1 to TRBJ1-1, with D uncertain. Germline V gene lookup returns CDR1 SGHRS and CDR2 YFSETQ. CDR3 length: 13 amino acids. The V end lost 0 bases, the J end lost 1 base, and 4 bases lay between the germline ends. The CDR3: CASSLAGNTEAFF. The CDR3, as DNA: TGCGCCAGCAGCTTGGCCGGGAACACTGAAGCTTTCTTT.

The rearrangement joins TRBV19 to TRBJ2-2; 7 bases are shared with TRBD1. Germline-derived CDR1 and CDR2 are LNHDA and SQIVND (reference sequence). CDR3 length: 14 amino acids. V shed 7 bases, J shed 1 base, and the junction held 3 bases outside the gene matches. CDR3 nucleotide sequence: TGTGCCAGTAAGCGGACAGGGAACACCGGGGAGCTGTTTTTT. It codes for CASKRTGNTGELFF.

J is TRBJ2-7 and V is TRBV9; D remains unclear. The CDR3 has 13 amino acids. Trimming pared 0 bases from V and 3 bases from J, leaving 7 bases between. Germline loops: CDR1 SGDLS, CDR2 YYNGEE. The CDR3, as DNA: TGTGCCAGCAGCGTAGATGAAGGCTACGAGCAGTACTTC. Protein: CASSVDEGYEQYF.

The J gene is TRBJ1-5, the V gene TRBV10-2, with TRBD1 as a possible D gene (6 bases). V was clipped by 4 bases and J by 4 bases, with 8 bases between them. The CDR3 spans 13 residues. Germline assignment: CDR1 WSHSY and CDR2 SAAADI. CDR3 DNA: TGCGCCAGCAGTGCGACAGGAAATCAGCCCCAGCATTTT. Translated, it gives CASSATGNQPQHF.

This sequence joins TRBV6-5 and TRBJ2-2, with D possibly being TRBD1 or TRBD2 (6 bases each). CDR1 and CDR2 from the germline V gene are MNHEY and SVGAGI. The V end was cut by 1 base, the J end by 8 bases, with 14 bases between. This CDR3 has 15 residues. The CDR3 nucleotides read TGTGCCAGCAGTTACTGGGGGGCGCGTCCTGGGGAGCTGTTTTTT. Its translation: CASSYWGARPGELFF.

The rearrangement uses TRBV5-4 and TRBJ1-4, with 7 positions matching TRBD1. CDR3 length: 14 residues. The germline V gene encodes CDR1 SGHNT and CDR2 YYREEE (reference sequence). The J segment lost 5 bases and the V segment lost 5 bases, leaving 6 bases of the junction unmatched. DNA of the CDR3: TGTGCCAGCAGTTCGGGACAGCGAAATGAAAAACTGTTTTTT. Translating it yields CASSSGQRNEKLFF.

This chain uses TRBV6-5 with TRBJ1-5, with D perhaps matching TRBD1 (5 bases). Germline-derived CDR1 and CDR2 are MNHEY and SVGAGI. V dropped 6 bases and J dropped 4 bases, with 10 bases sitting between them. This CDR3 region has 13 residues. The CDR3, as DNA: TGTGCCAGCAGCGACAGTGTTAATCAGCCCCAGCATTTT. Protein product: CASSDSVNQPQHF.

This chain links TRBV27 with TRBJ1-1, with no clear D. V was trimmed by 0 bases and J by 10 bases, leaving 9 bases between them. Germline CDR1 and CDR2: MNHEY and SMNVEV (reference sequence). The CDR3 has 12 residues. The CDR3 loop is CASSLSSGIAFF. In DNA form, the CDR3 reads TGTGCCAGCAGTTTATCTTCCGGGATAGCTTTCTTT.

This clone was counted once. A read error may produce the germline difference seen at one junction end. The rearrangement joins TRBV11-3 to TRBJ2-3; TRBD1 matches at 7 bases. The CDR3 consists of 15 residues. Germline CDR1 is SGHNT and CDR2 is YENEEA. The DNA for the CDR3 is TGCGCCAGCAGCCCTGAGGGACAGCCTAGGGATACGCAGTATTTT. It encodes CASSPEGQPRDTQYF.

V usage is TRBV27 and J usage is TRBJ2-5; TRBD1 might be the D (6 bases). Per the germline V gene, CDR1 is MNHEY and CDR2 is SMNVEV (reference sequence). The V and J ends lost 3 bases and 0 bases respectively, with 11 bases between them. The CDR3 spans 15 residues. CDR3 in amino acids: CASSFLDRYQETQYF. Here the CDR3 DNA reads TGTGCCAGCAGTTTTCTAGACAGGTACCAAGAGACCCAGTACTTC.

This sequence joins TRBV27 and TRBJ2-6; the D is unclear. Trimming removed 7 bases at V and 2 bases at J, with 12 bases between. Germline CDR1 is MNHEY and CDR2 is SMNVEV (reference sequence). The CDR3 runs 15 residues. CDR3 DNA sequence: TGTGCCAGCAAAATCGGACGCCCTGGGGCCAACGTCCTGACTTTC. This gives the protein CASKIGRPGANVLTF.

The chain uses TRBV5-5 and TRBJ2-7; D assignment may be TRBD1 or TRBD2 (5 bases each). V was cut by 6 bases and J by 3 bases, with 19 bases left in between. Germline V gene data show CDR1 as SGHKS and CDR2 as YYEKEE (reference sequence). CDR3 length equals 15 residues. CDR3 in DNA: TGTGCCAGCAAGGTGCGACGGGACGCCTACTACGAGCAGTACTTC. It encodes CASKVRRDAYYEQYF.

The J gene is TRBJ1-1, the V gene TRBV20-1; D unclear. Trimming removed 6 bases from V and 5 bases from J, with 10 bases in between. The CDR3 sequence is 11 residues long. CDR1 and CDR2 (germline): DFQATT, SNEGSKA (reference sequence). CDR3 coding DNA: TGCAGTGCAGCAGCTCGGACTGAAGCTTTCTTT. Protein: CSAAARTEAFF.

This rearrangement joins TRBV5-6 to TRBJ1-2; D gene ambiguous. Germline V gene sequence: CDR1 SGHDT, CDR2 YYEEEE. Trimming pared 1 base from V and 5 bases from J, leaving 18 bases between. The CDR3 sequence is 16 residues long. This CDR3 reads CASSLSDGPFGYGYTF. CDR3 DNA sequence: TGTGCCAGCAGCTTGTCGGACGGGCCGTTTGGGTATGGCTACACCTTC.

The CDR3 region is CASSPTGHPYEQYF. The CDR3 coding sequence is TGTGCCAGCAGCCCTACCGGACATCCCTACGAGCAGTACTTC. The genes are TRBV7-3 and TRBJ2-5, with D maybe TRBD1 (5 bases). The J call may be in error: the DNA end matches TRBJ2-7 better. CDR1 and CDR2 from the germline V gene are SGHTA and FQGTGA. This CDR3 is built from 14 residues.

V usage is TRBV4-2 and J usage is TRBJ2-5; the D gene could be TRBD1 or TRBD2 (5 bases each). The J call may not be correct, given that the DNA end is closer to TRBJ2-7. CDR1 is LGHNA, CDR2 YNFKEQ, per germline. The CDR3 consists of 14 residues. The CDR3 sequence is CASSQELGAVEQYF. The CDR3 DNA is TGTGCCAGCAGCCAAGAACTCGGGGCGGTCGAGCAGTACTTC.

The chain has TRBV6-6 and TRBJ2-7; TRBD1 agrees at 8 bases. Trimming removed 6 bases from V and 1 base from J; junction bases left unmatched: 8. The germline V gene has CDR1 MNHNY and CDR2 SVGAGI (reference sequence). The CDR3 length is 15 residues. CDR3 protein: CASSPGTGSSYEQYF. CDR3 nucleotide sequence: TGTGCCAGCAGCCCAGGGACAGGTTCTTCCTACGAGCAGTACTTC.

The chain links TRBV5-1 to TRBJ1-6; 9 positions agree with TRBD1. CDR3 length equals 14 residues. Per the germline V gene, CDR1 is SGHRS and CDR2 is YFSETQ. Trimming cost V 3 bases and J 10 bases; bases outside gene matches: 5. The DNA of the CDR3 is TGCGCCAGCAGCTGGGACAGGGTAGGCTCACCCCTCCACTTT. Translating gives CASSWDRVGSPLHF. The full variable domain, in which reference TRBV5-1 and TRBJ1-6 provide the parts outside the CDR3, is KAGVTQTPRYLIKTRGQQVTLSCSPISGHRSVSWYQQTPGQGLQFLFEYFSETQRNKGNFPGRFSGRQFSNSRSEMNVSTLELGDSALYLCASSWDRVGSPLHFGNGTRLTVT.

The chain uses TRBV7-8 and TRBJ2-7; 8 bases are a match to TRBD1. Germline-derived CDR1 and CDR2 are SGHVS and FQNEAQ. CDR3 length equals 13 residues. The junction had 7 bases not matched to a gene; V was cut back by 7 bases and J by 5 bases. In DNA form, the CDR3 reads TGTGCCAGCACTCGGGACAGGCTCCACGAGCAGTACTTC. This sequence encodes CASTRDRLHEQYF.

V is TRBV5-5 and J is TRBJ1-4; no reliable D call. CDR1 and CDR2 from the germline V gene are SGHKS and YYEKEE (reference sequence). The V end was cut by 0 bases, the J end by 3 bases, with 12 bases between. The CDR3 runs 16 residues. This chain's CDR3 is CASSLAFVRANEKLFF. The CDR3 nucleotides are TGTGCCAGCAGCTTGGCCTTTGTGCGGGCTAATGAAAAACTGTTTTTT.

The chain combines TRBV5-4 with TRBJ1-2, with a tentative D call TRBD1 (6 bases). This CDR3 has 15 amino acids. Deletions cut 4 bases from V and 4 bases from J, with 17 bases between. Germline V gene lookup returns CDR1 SGHNT and CDR2 YYREEE (reference sequence). CDR3 bases: TGTGCCAGCAGCCAGGCACAGGGATCCCTCTATGGCTACACCTTC. The encoded protein is CASSQAQGSLYGYTF. Combining the CDR3 with reference TRBV5-4 and TRBJ1-2 gives the whole variable domain ETGVTQSPTHLIKTRGQQVTLRCSSQSGHNTVSWYQQALGQGPQFIFQYYREEENGRGNFPPRFSGLQFPNYSSELNVNALELDDSALYLCASSQAQGSLYGYTFGSGTRLTVV.

This clone was found once. This sequence joins TRBV5-1 and TRBJ2-3; 10 bases fit TRBD2. The CDR3 runs to 17 residues. V shed 0 bases and J 6 bases; nucleotides not matched to a gene: 10. In germline, CDR1 is SGHRS, CDR2 YFSETQ. CDR3 residues: CASSLEPGSGGADTQYF. The DNA for the CDR3 is TGCGCCAGCAGCTTGGAACCAGGCAGCGGGGGGGCGGATACGCAGTATTTT.